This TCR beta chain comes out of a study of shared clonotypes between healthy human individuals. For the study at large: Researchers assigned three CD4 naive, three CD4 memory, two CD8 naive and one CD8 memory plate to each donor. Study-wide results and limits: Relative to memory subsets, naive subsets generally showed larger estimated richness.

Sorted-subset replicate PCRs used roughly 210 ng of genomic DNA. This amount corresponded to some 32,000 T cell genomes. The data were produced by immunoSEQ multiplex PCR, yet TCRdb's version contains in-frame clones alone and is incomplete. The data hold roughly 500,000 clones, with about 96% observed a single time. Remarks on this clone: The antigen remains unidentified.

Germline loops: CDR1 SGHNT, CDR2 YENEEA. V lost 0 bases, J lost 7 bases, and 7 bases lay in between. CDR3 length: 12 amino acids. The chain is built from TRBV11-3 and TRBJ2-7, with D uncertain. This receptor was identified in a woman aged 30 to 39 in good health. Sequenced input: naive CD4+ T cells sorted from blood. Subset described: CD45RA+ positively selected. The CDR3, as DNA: TGTGCCAGCAGCTTAGATAGTGGAGAGCAGTACTTC. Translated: CASSLDSGEQYF.